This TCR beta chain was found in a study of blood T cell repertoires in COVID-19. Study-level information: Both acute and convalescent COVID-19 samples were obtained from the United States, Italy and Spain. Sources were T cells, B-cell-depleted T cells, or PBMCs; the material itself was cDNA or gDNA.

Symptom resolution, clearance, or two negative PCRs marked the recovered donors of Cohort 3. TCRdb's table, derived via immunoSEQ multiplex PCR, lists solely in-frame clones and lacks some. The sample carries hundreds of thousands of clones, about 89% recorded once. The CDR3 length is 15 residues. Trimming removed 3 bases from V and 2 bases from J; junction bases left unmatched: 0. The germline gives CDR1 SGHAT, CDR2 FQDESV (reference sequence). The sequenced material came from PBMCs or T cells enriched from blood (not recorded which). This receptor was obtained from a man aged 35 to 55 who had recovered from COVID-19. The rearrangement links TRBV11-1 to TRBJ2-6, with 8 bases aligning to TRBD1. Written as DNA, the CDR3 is TGTGCCAGCAGCTTGACAGGGGCTGGGGCCAACGTCCTGACTTTC. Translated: CASSLTGAGANVLTF. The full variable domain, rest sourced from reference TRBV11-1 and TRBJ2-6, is EAEVAQSPRYKITEKSQAVAFWCDPISGHATLYWYRQILGQGPELLVQFQDESVVDDSQLPKDRFSAERLKGVDSTLKIQPAELGDSAMYLCASSLTGAGANVLTFGAGSRLTVL.